The 9 T cell receptor beta chains reported below all come from one sample, sequenced in a study of lymphopenia after photon versus proton radiotherapy. Assay used: immunoSEQ multiplex PCR; TCRdb lists only in-frame clones, some missing. The sample has approximately 40,000 clones, about 86% seen once; the top ten hold about 9.3%. The material was peripheral blood, obtained from a patient treated with proton-based radiotherapy. The receptor set was obtained from a woman aged 70 to 79 with pancreatic cancer. Some clones in this sample may be carry-over from other donors' samples.

This chain joins TRBV11-3 and TRBJ2-7, with 12 nucleotides matching TRBD2. Germline V gene data show CDR1 as SGHNT and CDR2 as YENEEA. The CDR3 runs 15 residues. V shed 5 bases and J 6 bases; nucleotides not matched to a gene: 8. CDR3 nucleotides: TGTGCCAGCAGCGCCTCGACTAGCGGGAGAAGCGAGCAGTACTTC. It encodes CASSASTSGRSEQYF.

The CDR3 loop is CASSSSGQGRETQYF. CDR3 coding DNA: TGTGCCAGCAGCTCCTCCGGACAGGGCAGGGAGACCCAGTACTTC. This rearrangement joins TRBV28 to TRBJ2-5, with 8 nucleotides matching TRBD1. The CDR3 totals 15 residues. Germline CDR1 and CDR2: MDHEN and SYDVKM. V lost 6 bases to trimming and J lost 5 bases; unmatched junction nucleotides: 11.

V usage is TRBV7-6 and J usage is TRBJ2-1; D gene unclear. CDR1 and CDR2 (germline): SGHVS, FNYEAQ. Deletions cut 5 bases from V and 7 bases from J, with 9 bases between. The CDR3 is made up of 12 amino acids. DNA of the CDR3: TGTGCCAGCAGCCCGCTTTCAAATGAGCAGTTCTTC. Translation gives CASSPLSNEQFF.

The chain employs TRBV5-1 and TRBJ2-2, with unresolved D. The CDR3 is made up of 15 amino acids. Germline assignment: CDR1 SGHRS and CDR2 YFSETQ. Trimming stripped 4 bases from V and 2 bases from J, with 12 bases between. The CDR3 here is CASSRKNLNTGELFF. CDR3 sequence (DNA): TGCGCCAGCAGCCGAAAGAACCTCAACACCGGGGAGCTGTTTTTT. Drawing the rest from reference TRBV5-1 and TRBJ2-2, the complete variable domain is KAGVTQTPRYLIKTRGQQVTLSCSPISGHRSVSWYQQTPGQGLQFLFEYFSETQRNKGNFPGRFSGRQFSNSRSEMNVSTLELGDSALYLCASSRKNLNTGELFFGEGSRLTVL.

J is TRBJ2-1 and V is TRBV7-9, with TRBD2 matching 10 bases. In germline, CDR1 is SEHNR, CDR2 FQNEAQ (reference sequence). Unmatched junction bases numbered 16, after V lost 7 bases and J lost 10 bases. The CDR3 spans 16 residues. The CDR3 DNA follows: TGTGCCAGCACCCTAGGAGGGCTAGCGGGAGCAGACGAGCAGTTCTTC. Translated, it gives CASTLGGLAGADEQFF.

V gene TRBV28 combines with J gene TRBJ1-4; perhaps TRBD1 as D (5 bases). Per the germline V gene, CDR1 is MDHEN and CDR2 is SYDVKM. The CDR3 has 15 amino acids. V dropped 3 bases and J dropped 5 bases, with 13 bases sitting between them. In nucleotides, the CDR3 is TGTGCCAGCAGTTTCCCCGGGACTCTAAATGAAAAACTGTTTTTT. Amino acids: CASSFPGTLNEKLFF. Variable domain in full (rest from reference TRBV28 and TRBJ1-4): DVKVTQSSRYLVKRTGEKVFLECVQDMDHENMFWYRQDPGLGLRLIYFSYDVKMKEKGDIPEGYSVSREKKERFSLILESASTNQTSMYLCASSFPGTLNEKLFFGSGTQLSVL.

V and J are TRBV28 and TRBJ2-1; D remains unclear. There are 14 residues in the CDR3. Germline V gene data show CDR1 as MDHEN and CDR2 as SYDVKM. Trimming left V 1 base short and J 7 bases short, with 11 bases between. CDR3 nucleotides: TGTGCCAGCAGTTTATTTCGGGTCGGGAATGAGCAGTTCTTC. Translation gives CASSLFRVGNEQFF.

In this sample, this clone turned up a few times. The chain joins TRBV28 to TRBJ1-4; 7 bases line up with TRBD1. The CDR3 is made up of 15 amino acids. In germline, CDR1 is MDHEN, CDR2 SYDVKM. Trimming took 4 bases from V and 3 from J; bases not matched to a gene: 5. CDR3 bases: TGTGCCAGCAGTTCCGTGACAGGGCCTAATGAAAAACTGTTTTTT. Translation: CASSSVTGPNEKLFF.

The chain carries TRBV7-9 and TRBJ1-1, with a possible D match to TRBD1 (6 bases). The germline gives CDR1 SEHNR, CDR2 FQNEAQ (reference sequence). The CDR3 has 16 residues. The V end was cut by 0 bases, the J end by 2 bases, with 13 bases between. Here the CDR3 DNA reads TGTGCCAGCAGCTTAGCGAGAGGGGGGCCTAACACTGAAGCTTTCTTT. It codes for CASSLARGGPNTEAFF.